This T cell receptor beta chain was captured by sequencing in a study of shared clonotypes between healthy human individuals. It was across several immunoSEQ plates that each subset's genomic DNA was evenly split. DNA input for the unsorted PBMC replicate PCRs was about 300 ng, about 32,000 T cell genomes. Generated by immunoSEQ multiplex PCR, the TCRdb table keeps only in-frame clones and is missing some. The repertoire holds 400,000 to 600,000 clones, with around 75% as singletons. This clone was counted only a few times. This CDR3 contains 14 residues. CDR1 is SGHTA and CDR2 is FQGNSA in the germline V gene. Trimming stripped 7 bases from V and 2 bases from J, with 15 bases between. Each donor was a Caucasian adult residing in Nashville, Tennessee.

The origin of this receptor is a woman between 40 and 55 years old in good health. Some clones in this sample may be carry-over from other donors' samples. The V gene is TRBV7-2, the J gene TRBJ2-7; a possible D gene is TRBD1 (7 bases). What was sequenced was PBMCs. The CDR3 is CASIPRGTAYEQYF. The CDR3 DNA follows: TGTGCCAGCATTCCCCGGGGGACAGCCTACGAGCAGTACTTC.